The entry that follows covers one TCR beta chain sequence. It has no known antigen specificity. The sample holds no much larger clone one base away, and base qualities are not on file. In Seattle, one collaborating source enrolled patients while the infection was active and tracked those patients longitudinally over the course of disease. Whole blood was collected in K2EDTA tubes by collaborating institutions according to the institutions' own protocols. For TCRbeta analysis, collaborator samples were shipped as frozen whole blood, as isolated PBMCs, or as DNA extracted from either sample type. The record originates from a study of blood T cell repertoires in COVID-19 (dated by TCRdb to about 2020). Some background on the complete study: Samples from collaborators originated in the United States, Italy and Spain and spanned both the acute and convalescent phases of COVID-19. The material from the prospective study consisted of cDNA or gDNA derived from T cells, B-cell-depleted T cells, or PBMCs. Deeply sampled blood TCRbeta repertoires from subjects exposed to, actively infected with, or recovered from COVID-19 were included in the dataset. The repertoires were made available in a free public database intended to serve as a resource for research on the immune response to SARS-CoV-2. Samples were obtained from the ongoing ImmuneRACE study (first 160 participants) and from about 1,300 subjects provided by 6 global collaborators. HLA class I and class II types, where available, came from metadata supplied by the sample provider rather than from assay-based typing. A de-identified subject ID, COVID-19 status, age in years and sex were almost always included in the sample metadata.

What the study reported, not specific to this receptor: The amount of clinical and demographic metadata varied by source and participant and was provided uncurated.

From its cysteine to its phenylalanine, the CDR3 spans 17 amino acids. Solely the CDR3 DNA is kept, with 51 bases framed from the first base. The V end gives up 4 bases and the J end 3 bases, leaving 13 bases in the junction not matched to a gene. Sequences SGHRS (CDR1) and YFSETQ (CDR2) are obtained from the germline V gene. The immunoSEQ Assay, a bias-controlled multiplex PCR, was used to amplify TCRbeta CDR3 regions from genomic DNA. Per the original workflow: The number of nucleated cells in each sample was estimated from the amplification of reference gene primers within the assay. To quantify the absolute abundance of each unique TCRbeta CDR3 rearrangement, sequence reads were collapsed and filtered. For each sample, productive Simpson clonality was calculated as the square root of Simpson's diversity index over productive rearrangements. TCRdb mirrors the immuneACCESS table, restricted to in-frame sequences. Some clones are absent from its copies; in checked studies, under half trace to an unresolved V gene, and the reason for the others is unknown. V and J calls and clone size come straight from that table; D and trimming were deduced from the DNA. The table for this sample lists about 320,000 clones; about 90% of them were counted only once. 11% of the sample belongs to the ten largest clones.

The source material was peripheral blood. The clonotype was recovered from a woman aged 25 to 45 with COVID-19, enrolled during active disease. The rearrangement combines TRBV5-1 with TRBJ1-2, and TRBD1 matches 9 of the central bases. The CDR3 reads CASSQNLYGTGYYGYTF. The nucleotides read TGCGCCAGCAGCCAGAACCTTTATGGGACAGGGTACTATGGCTACACCTTC.